This T cell receptor beta chain came from a study of vaccination and CD4 T cells after COVID-19. About the study: The convalescents were made up of six males and four females, two of whom were Hispanic.

Comment on this clonotype: Its cognate antigen is unknown.

Points from the study as a whole: 304 of 307 vaccine-specific clones from convalescent patients were spike mono-reactive.

Treatment meaning: approximately nine-day PBMC culture with coronavirus spike peptide pools or control peptides (ViraFEST assay). Before TCRs were sequenced, ViraFEST expanded antigen-specific T cells with peptide pools. Having spent around 9 days in culture, CD4+ T cells were then isolated by negative selection. With the Oncomine TCR Beta short-read assay, DNA from cultured CD4+ T cells was sequenced. TCRdb re-analysed the PCR reads in MiXCR, keeping a single row per CDR3 protein. The table lists 20,000 or so distinct CDR3 sequences, 67% of them singletons. CDR1 and CDR2 from the germline V gene are MDHEN and SYDVKM. Trimming took off 5 bases at V and 4 bases at J, with 14 bases between the two ends. The CDR3 loop spans 14 amino acids.

The chain carries TRBV28 and TRBJ1-2, with D perhaps matching TRBD1 (6 bases). Material for sequencing was CD4+ T cells from blood, cultured in vitro. This sequence was found in a human donor who had recovered from COVID-19. For the CDR3, the DNA is TGTGCCAGCAGTGTAGCGGGGGCGAGCTATGGCTACACCTTC. It encodes CASSVAGASYGYTF.